This T cell receptor beta chain originates from a study of blood T cell repertoires in COVID-19 (dated by TCRdb to the early 2020s). As for the study more broadly: Collaborator samples came from the United States, Italy and Spain and covered acute and convalescent phases of COVID-19. The prospective study material was composed of cDNA or gDNA derived from T cells, B-cell-depleted T cells, or PBMCs. Deeply sampled blood TCRbeta repertoires from subjects exposed to, actively infected with, or recovered from COVID-19 were included in the dataset. The repertoires were released in a freely available public database meant as a resource for research on the immune response to SARS-CoV-2. Samples were obtained from the ongoing ImmuneRACE study (first 160 participants) and from 1,254 subjects provided by 6 global collaborators. Nearly every sample came with metadata listing a de-identified subject ID, COVID-19 status, age in years and sex. Where available, HLA class I and class II types were taken from metadata supplied by the sample provider and were not determined by assay-based typing. Findings and caveats that apply to the study as a whole: The quantity of clinical and demographic metadata differed by source and by participant and was supplied without curation.

As for this clone: Its antigen is unknown. The sample holds no much larger clone one base away, and base qualities are not on file.

Taken from cysteine to phenylalanine, the CDR3 has 14 residues. Kept here is only the CDR3 DNA, which spans 42 bases and is read in frame from base 1. Compared with germline, V lacks 9 bases and J lacks 2 bases; bases without a gene match: 3. Looking up the germline V gene (reference sequence) yields CDR1 LNHDA and CDR2 SQIVND. TCRbeta CDR3 regions were amplified from genomic DNA by means of the immunoSEQ Assay, a bias-controlled multiplex PCR. The paper's processing steps were these. Within the assay, amplification of reference gene primers was used to estimate how many nucleated cells each sample contained. Sequence reads were collapsed and filtered to measure the absolute abundance of every unique TCRbeta CDR3 rearrangement. For each sample, productive Simpson clonality was calculated by taking the square root of Simpson's diversity index across productive rearrangements. This immuneACCESS table, as held by TCRdb, lists in-frame sequences with V and J called but not all clones. Of the missing ones, under half trace to an unresolved V gene in checked studies; the others have no known cause. V and J calls and clone size come straight from that table; D and trimming were deduced from the DNA. The sample has about 110,000 clones on record, over 80% of them singletons. The ten largest clones represent approximately 1% of the sample.

Whole blood was collected in K2EDTA tubes by collaborating institutions according to the institutions' own protocols. Collaborator samples were shipped for TCRbeta analysis as frozen whole blood, isolated PBMCs, or DNA extracted from either sample type. The chain uses TRBV19 and TRBJ2-3; the central 12 bases match TRBD1. The origin of this receptor is a human donor in a cohort sampled during active COVID-19. Sequencing was performed on peripheral blood. The CDR3 loop reads CASGDRGLTDTQYF. The nucleotide sequence reads as follows: TGTGCCAGCGGGGACAGGGGGCTCACAGATACGCAGTATTTT.